The text below deals with one TCR beta chain. Its antigen is currently unknown. This CDR3 comprises 16 residues. CDR1 and CDR2 from the germline V gene are DFQATT and SNEGSKA (reference sequence). TCRdb re-called the 5' RACE reads, yielding one record per CDR3 amino acid sequence without DNA. This sample's clone table lists over 100,000 distinct CDR3 sequences. The data belong to a study of monozygotic twins with inflammatory bowel disease. Whole-study findings and limits: Nothing supported a single strong signal or clonotype that was associated with IBD. Against healthy co-twins, IBD patients had lower TCRbeta diversity (measured by inverse Simpson).

This chain connects TRBV20-1 to TRBJ2-1. The source is a human donor with ulcerative colitis or Crohn's disease, or a healthy co-twin of an affected twin (not recorded which). Sample: blood. The CDR3 loop reads CSARDPKGSSYNEQFF.